This record covers a single TCR beta chain. The sample is drawn from a study of blood T cell repertoires in COVID-19. Sequencing was performed with immunoSEQ multiplex PCR; in TCRdb, only in-frame clones are kept and a portion is missing. This table holds 90,000 to 130,000 clones, approximately 90% found once. V lost 6 bases and J 1 base, leaving 9 bases between the germline ends. CDR1 and CDR2 from the germline V gene are MNHEY and SVGAGI. The CDR3 has 13 amino acids. The clonotype was recovered from a woman between 50 and 59 years old with acute or convalescent COVID-19. Sequencing was done on a sample of peripheral blood. V is TRBV6-5 and J is TRBJ1-2; D ambiguous. CDR3 nucleotide sequence: TGTGCCAGCAGCAAGGCGGTTAACTATGGCTACACCTTC. This gives the protein CASSKAVNYGYTF.